A single sample gave rise to the 32 T cell receptor beta chains below, sequenced in a study of shared clonotypes between healthy human individuals. Profiled with immunoSEQ multiplex PCR; TCRdb holds only in-frame clones, not every one. The sample holds approximately 1.5 million clones, 95% to 99% seen once. The specimen was naive CD4+ T cells sorted from blood. Subset denoted: CD45RA+ positively selected. Receptor source: a young man in good health.

This clone was observed a single time. The CDR3 loop reads CASSVTVRNTGELFF. CDR3 nucleotide sequence: TGTGCCAGCAGTGTGACAGTTCGGAACACCGGGGAGCTGTTTTTT. V usage is TRBV6-1 and J usage is TRBJ2-2; tentatively, D is TRBD1 (5 bases). The CDR3 sequence is 15 residues long. Germline V gene sequence: CDR1 MNHNS, CDR2 SASEGT. V lost 4 bases, J lost 1 base, and 10 bases lay in between.

The chain employs TRBV5-5 and TRBJ1-2; 7 bases agree with TRBD1. The V and J ends lost 4 bases and 7 bases, in that order; junction bases with no gene match: 7. The CDR3 extends over 13 amino acids. Germline V CDR1 and CDR2: SGHKS, YYEKEE (reference sequence). DNA of the CDR3: TGTGCCAGCAGCCGCAGGGACAGCGCTGGCTACACCTTC. This codes for CASSRRDSAGYTF.

The chain combines TRBV28 with TRBJ1-1; no clear D gene. This CDR3 has 12 residues. Trimming took 5 bases from V and 3 from J, leaving 7 bases between them. CDR1 and CDR2 from the germline V gene are MDHEN and SYDVKM. CDR3 sequence reads: CASSAKYTEAFF. The CDR3 DNA reads as TGTGCCAGCAGTGCCAAATACACTGAAGCTTTCTTT.

This chain joins TRBV4-2 and TRBJ2-1; D might be TRBD2 (5 bases). Looked up from germline, CDR1 is LGHNA and CDR2 is YNFKEQ. The CDR3 runs 17 residues. The V end was cut by 1 base, the J end by 3 bases, with 16 bases between. CDR3 amino acids: CASSQVAASSIYNEQFF. The CDR3 DNA follows: TGTGCCAGCAGCCAAGTGGCGGCTAGCAGTATCTACAATGAGCAGTTCTTC.

This chain links TRBV27 with TRBJ2-5; D is undetermined. Trimming removed 1 base at V and 3 bases at J, with 12 bases between. CDR1 and CDR2 from the germline V gene are MNHEY and SMNVEV (reference sequence). The CDR3 length is 15 residues. The CDR3 loop is CASSLFFGQKETQYF. The DNA for the CDR3 is TGTGCCAGCAGTTTATTTTTCGGTCAGAAAGAGACCCAGTACTTC.

The chain couples TRBV14 to TRBJ2-7; 11 bases align to TRBD2. Germline lookup yields CDR1 SGHDN and CDR2 FVKESK. CDR3 length equals 13 residues. V shed 5 bases, J shed 6 bases, and the junction held 3 bases outside the gene matches. CDR3 sequence (DNA): TGTGCCAGCAGCAGGACTAGCGGGCGCGAGCAGTACTTC. This translates into CASSRTSGREQYF.

The V and J genes are TRBV6-5 and TRBJ2-7; 8 bases line up with TRBD2. The CDR3 has 15 residues. Trimming cost V 2 bases and J 0 bases; bases outside gene matches: 3. Per the germline V gene, CDR1 is MNHEY and CDR2 is SVGAGI. Here the CDR3 reads CASSYTSGVSYEQYF. CDR3 coding DNA: TGTGCCAGCAGTTACACTAGCGGAGTCTCCTACGAGCAGTACTTC.

The V and J genes are TRBV19 and TRBJ2-7, with TRBD1 matching over 9 bases. Looked up from germline, CDR1 is LNHDA and CDR2 is SQIVND (reference sequence). V lost 4 bases to trimming and J lost 5 bases; unmatched junction nucleotides: 12. The CDR3 length is 16 residues. The CDR3 loop is CASSTRPGTGPDEQYF. The CDR3 DNA is TGTGCCAGTAGTACGCGACCCGGGACAGGGCCCGACGAGCAGTACTTC.

On this clone: The same CDR3 also results from other DNA sequences found in this sample. The rearrangement uses TRBV29-1 and TRBJ2-7, with 7 bases lining up with TRBD1. CDR1 is SQVTM, CDR2 ANQGSEA, per germline. The CDR3 totals 12 residues. Trimming removed 4 bases from V and 2 bases from J; junction bases left unmatched: 2. The CDR3 DNA is TGCAGCGTTGCCCAGGGGGCCTACGAGCAGTACTTC. The encoded protein is CSVAQGAYEQYF.

The gene calls are TRBV2 and TRBJ2-7; TRBD2 might be the D (6 bases). CDR3 length: 15 amino acids. Germline lookup yields CDR1 SNHLY and CDR2 FYNNEI. Trimming cost V 6 bases and J 5 bases, with 20 bases left between them. CDR3 protein: CASSLPGTSAHEQYF. CDR3 sequence (DNA): TGTGCCAGCAGCCTACCCGGGACTTCGGCCCACGAGCAGTACTTC.

The chain links TRBV9 to TRBJ2-1; 9 bases align to TRBD2. V gave up 4 bases and J gave up 0 bases; unmatched junction bases: 2. The CDR3 is made up of 15 amino acids. Germline-derived CDR1 and CDR2 are SGDLS and YYNGEE. The CDR3 spells CASSLAGSSYNEQFF. The CDR3 bases are TGTGCCAGCAGCCTAGCGGGAAGCTCCTACAATGAGCAGTTCTTC.

The chain uses TRBV7-9 and TRBJ1-4; D ambiguous. This CDR3 contains 15 residues. CDR1 is SEHNR and CDR2 is FQNEAQ in the germline V gene (reference sequence). Trimming shortened V by 5 bases and J by 2 bases, and 12 bases separated the two germline ends. The CDR3 nucleotides are TGTGCCAGCAGCCCAAGCGGTCGGACTAATGAAAAACTGTTTTTT. It is translated as CASSPSGRTNEKLFF.

A single count supports this clone. The chain links TRBV6-6 to TRBJ1-2; possible D gene TRBD1, 5 bases. Per germline, CDR1 MNHNY and CDR2 SVGAGI (reference sequence). The CDR3 length is 12 residues. Trimming took 6 bases from V and 4 from J, leaving 9 bases between them. For the CDR3, the DNA is TGTGCCAGCAGCCCCGGGGGCTATGGCTACACCTTC. Encoded protein: CASSPGGYGYTF.

The rearrangement links TRBV18 to TRBJ2-1; D might be TRBD2 (6 bases). The germline V gene encodes CDR1 KGHSH and CDR2 LQKENI. With 4 bases removed from V and 0 bases from J, the gap between germline ends came to 10 bases. The CDR3 length is 15 residues. CDR3 loop: CASSRIGSSYNEQFF. In DNA form, the CDR3 reads TGTGCCAGCTCACGGATCGGGAGCTCCTACAATGAGCAGTTCTTC.

The CDR3 DNA reads as TGTGCCATCAGTGAAAGTACAGGGACCTACGAGCAGTACTTC. This encodes CAISESTGTYEQYF. V gene TRBV10-3 combines with J gene TRBJ2-7, with a possible D match to TRBD1 (6 bases). Trimming removed 3 bases at V and 2 bases at J, with 11 bases between. The CDR3 covers 14 residues. Germline V gene sequence: CDR1 ENHRY, CDR2 SYGVKD.

V gene TRBV5-1 combines with J gene TRBJ2-5, with 14 positions matching TRBD2. This CDR3 is built from 16 residues. V lost 2 bases and J lost 5; bases outside the gene matches: 5. CDR1 SGHRS and CDR2 YFSETQ come from the germline V gene. This chain's CDR3 is CASSLGTSGSTETQYF. CDR3 coding DNA: TGCGCCAGCAGCTTAGGGACTAGCGGGAGTACCGAGACCCAGTACTTC.

The rearrangement joins TRBV28 to TRBJ1-5, with TRBD1 as a possible D gene (6 bases). From germline, CDR1 is MDHEN and CDR2 SYDVKM. This CDR3 comprises 16 residues. V lost 1 base to trimming and J lost 0 bases, with 10 bases between them. The CDR3 protein is CASSLYRTVSNQPQHF. In nucleotides, the CDR3 is TGTGCCAGCAGTTTATACAGGACAGTTAGCAATCAGCCCCAGCATTTT.

The chain has TRBV18 and TRBJ1-2, with unresolved D. CDR3 length: 15 residues. Per the germline V gene, CDR1 is KGHSH and CDR2 is LQKENI. V dropped 0 bases and J dropped 6 bases, with 14 bases sitting between them. CDR3 bases: TGTGCCAGCTCACCACCGGAGGGTTTCGGTCATGGCTACACCTTC. This sequence encodes CASSPPEGFGHGYTF. The variable domain in full, completed from reference TRBV18 and TRBJ1-2, reads NAGVMQNPRHLVRRRGQEARLRCSPMKGHSHVYWYRQLPEEGLKFMVYLQKENIIDESGMPKERFSAEFPKEGPSILRIQQVVRGDSAAYFCASSPPEGFGHGYTFGSGTRLTVV.

V is TRBV10-3 and J is TRBJ2-5; the D is unclear. The CDR3 has 12 residues. Germline V gene lookup returns CDR1 ENHRY and CDR2 SYGVKD. V shed 5 bases and J shed 7 bases, with 11 bases lying between them. The CDR3 spells CAISNPGLTQYF. The CDR3 nucleotides are TGTGCCATCAGTAACCCGGGTCTGACCCAGTACTTC.

The chain employs TRBV27 and TRBJ2-3, with 10 bases lining up with TRBD2. Germline V CDR1 and CDR2: MNHEY, SMNVEV (reference sequence). The CDR3 length is 15 residues. After removal of 3 bases from V and 4 bases from J, the junction contained 4 bases not matched to a gene. The CDR3 is CASSFRTSGADTQYF. In nucleotides, the CDR3 is TGTGCCAGCAGTTTTAGGACTAGCGGCGCAGATACGCAGTATTTT.

V is TRBV14 and J is TRBJ2-1; a possible D gene is TRBD2 (6 bases). The V and J ends lost 1 base and 2 bases respectively, with 9 bases between them. The CDR3 extends over 15 amino acids. Per germline, CDR1 SGHDN and CDR2 FVKESK. CDR3 protein: CASSQVLAPYNEQFF. DNA for the CDR3: TGTGCCAGCAGCCAAGTCCTAGCGCCCTACAATGAGCAGTTCTTC.

Comment on this clone: Other DNA sequences in the sample encode the same CDR3. CDR3 sequence (DNA): TGTGCCAGCAGCGTGTACGGGGCCAACGTCCTGACTTTC. Its translation is CASSVYGANVLTF. The rearrangement links TRBV9 to TRBJ2-6; the D is unclear. CDR3 length: 13 residues. Germline V CDR1 and CDR2: SGDLS, YYNGEE. Trimming pared 2 bases from V and 4 bases from J, leaving 4 bases between.

In the case of this clone: The same CDR3 can be traced to other DNA sequences in this sample. CDR3 coding DNA: TGCGCCAGCAGCTTGGTTCGGAACACTGAAGCTTTCTTT. Translation gives CASSLVRNTEAFF. The gene calls are TRBV5-1 and TRBJ1-1; D uncertain. V was shortened by 0 bases and J by 1 base, with 4 bases between the two germline ends. The CDR3 contains 13 residues. Germline loops: CDR1 SGHRS, CDR2 YFSETQ.

The chain uses TRBV18 and TRBJ1-5, with D perhaps TRBD1 (5 bases). There are 15 residues in the CDR3. The V end was cut by 3 bases, the J end by 6 bases, with 15 bases between. CDR1 KGHSH and CDR2 LQKENI come from the germline V gene. In DNA, the CDR3 is TGTGCCAGCTCACCCTCGGGGGGGTCTCTTCAGCCCCAGCATTTT. Encoded protein: CASSPSGGSLQPQHF.

The rearrangement joins TRBV5-6 to TRBJ2-5; 13 bases match TRBD2. The CDR3 is made up of 17 amino acids. V gave up 4 bases and J gave up 2 bases; unmatched junction bases: 8. Germline V gene data show CDR1 as SGHDT and CDR2 as YYEEEE. The DNA for the CDR3 is TGTGCCAGCAGCGAAGGGGCGGGACTAGCGGGACAAGAGACCCAGTACTTC. Translating gives CASSEGAGLAGQETQYF.

The rearrangement joins TRBV5-4 to TRBJ2-2; D unclear. The CDR3 totals 16 residues. The V gene lost 1 base and the J gene lost 0 bases, with 10 bases spanning the gap. Germline V gene lookup returns CDR1 SGHNT and CDR2 YYREEE (reference sequence). The CDR3 spells CASSLYTETNTGELFF. The CDR3 coding sequence is TGTGCCAGCAGCTTGTATACGGAGACGAACACCGGGGAGCTGTTTTTT. Together with reference TRBV5-4 and TRBJ2-2, the CDR3 gives the full variable domain: ETGVTQSPTHLIKTRGQQVTLRCSSQSGHNTVSWYQQALGQGPQFIFQYYREEENGRGNFPPRFSGLQFPNYSSELNVNALELDDSALYLCASSLYTETNTGELFFGEGSRLTVL.

The rearrangement joins TRBV5-5 to TRBJ1-5, with 9 bases lining up with TRBD1. Losses at the gene ends were 2 bases for V and 3 bases for J; bases not matched to a gene: 15. The CDR3 contains 19 residues. Germline loops: CDR1 SGHKS, CDR2 YYEKEE (reference sequence). The CDR3 sequence: CASSLSSTGTGIDNQPQHF. DNA for the CDR3: TGTGCCAGCAGCTTATCTTCGACCGGGACAGGGATCGACAATCAGCCCCAGCATTTT.

This chain joins TRBV18 and TRBJ2-3; the D call may be TRBD1 or TRBD2 (6 bases each). The ends were cut back, 3 bases at V and 0 bases at J, with 13 bases in the middle. CDR1 and CDR2 (germline): KGHSH, LQKENI. CDR3 length: 16 amino acids. The CDR3 DNA reads as TGTGCCAGCTCACCTGTCGGGGGCCTAAGCACAGATACGCAGTATTTT. Amino acids: CASSPVGGLSTDTQYF.

The CDR3 region has the DNA TGTGCCAGCAGTAAGGGGGGGCTAGCGGGAGGGGGAAAAAACATTCAGTACTTC. Encoded protein: CASSKGGLAGGGKNIQYF. V is TRBV27 and J is TRBJ2-4; TRBD2 agrees at 12 bases. V shed 5 bases, J shed 4 bases, and the junction held 12 bases outside the gene matches. The CDR3 totals 18 residues. Germline assignment: CDR1 MNHEY and CDR2 SMNVEV (reference sequence).

The V gene is TRBV14, the J gene TRBJ2-7; D gene unclear. The CDR3 loop spans 14 amino acids. Trimming removed 0 bases at V and 3 bases at J, with 9 bases between. Germline lookup yields CDR1 SGHDN and CDR2 FVKESK. The CDR3 DNA is TGTGCCAGCAGCCAAGACGGTGGAAACTACGAGCAGTACTTC. Translating it yields CASSQDGGNYEQYF.

The CDR3 nucleotides are TGTGCCAGCAGTGAGGGAGCGGGGCGTAACGCCTACAATGAGCAGTTCTTC. Translating gives CASSEGAGRNAYNEQFF. The rearrangement uses TRBV6-4 and TRBJ2-1; 7 bases are a match to TRBD2. The CDR3 is made up of 17 amino acids. The trim removed 3 bases at V and 2 bases at J, leaving 10 bases unmatched. Per germline, CDR1 MRHNA and CDR2 SNTAGT.

This clone was detected once. This chain uses TRBV7-3 with TRBJ2-1, with 8 bases aligning to TRBD2. With V trimmed by 8 bases and J by 2 bases, 8 bases remained unmatched. The CDR3 spans 15 residues. Germline V gives CDR1 SGHTA, CDR2 FQGTGA. The CDR3 reads CASGISSGAYNEQFF. DNA of the CDR3: TGTGCCAGCGGAATTAGTAGCGGGGCCTACAATGAGCAGTTCTTC.